This note documents a single TCR beta chain sequence. These data originate in a study of cytomegalovirus exposure and HLA in healthy donors. Primers included in the PCR were 60 Vbeta and 13 Jbeta primers. Generated by immunoSEQ multiplex PCR, the TCRdb table keeps only in-frame clones and is missing some. The data hold around 170,000 clones, with around 80% observed a single time. The sequence was obtained from a woman aged 40 to 49 in good health and CMV-seronegative. Sequenced: PBMCs.

The DNA for the CDR3 is TGTGCCATTCACTCGAAGTTCGCGAACACCGGGGAGCTGTTTTTT. Its protein is CAIHSKFANTGELFF. The chain carries TRBV6-1 and TRBJ2-2; no clear D gene. The CDR3 covers 15 residues. CDR1 and CDR2 (germline): MNHNS, SASEGT. The ends were cut back, 10 bases at V and 0 bases at J, with 15 bases in the middle.